Given below is one T cell receptor beta chain in context. These data originate in a study of T cells after yellow fever vaccination. Using its own MiXCR run on the 5' RACE reads, TCRdb lists one record per CDR3 protein. In the table there are some 560,000 distinct CDR3 sequences, roughly a sixth of which are singletons. The CDR3 is 16 residues long. The germline V gene encodes CDR1 LGHNT and CDR2 FRNRAP. V was cut by 0 bases and J by 1 base, with 13 bases left in between. This TCR was sampled from a man younger than 30 who received the YFV17D yellow fever vaccine. Here the sequenced sample was PBMCs, taken more than 4 days after the first yellow fever vaccination. The rearrangement links TRBV12-5 to TRBJ2-7; D assignment may be TRBD1 or TRBD2 (5 bases each). The CDR3: CASGLVLGVGSYEQYF. Here the CDR3 DNA reads TGTGCTAGTGGTTTGGTACTAGGGGTCGGATCCTACGAGCAGTACTTC.